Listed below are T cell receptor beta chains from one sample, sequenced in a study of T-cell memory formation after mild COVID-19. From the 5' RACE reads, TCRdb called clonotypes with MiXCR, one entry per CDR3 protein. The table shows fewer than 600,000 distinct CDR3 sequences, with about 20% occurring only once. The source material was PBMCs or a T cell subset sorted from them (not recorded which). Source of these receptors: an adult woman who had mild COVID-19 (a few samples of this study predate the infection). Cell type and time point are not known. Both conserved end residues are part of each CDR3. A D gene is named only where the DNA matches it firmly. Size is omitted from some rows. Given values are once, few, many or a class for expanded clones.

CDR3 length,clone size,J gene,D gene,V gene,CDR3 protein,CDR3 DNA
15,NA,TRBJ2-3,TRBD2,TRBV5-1,CASSSSGLDTDTQYF,TGCGCCAGCAGCTCATCGGGACTAGACACAGATACGCAGTATTTT
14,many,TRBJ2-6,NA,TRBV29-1,CSVEDVRGANVLTF,TGCAGCGTTGAAGATGTCCGGGGGGCCAACGTCCTGACTTTC
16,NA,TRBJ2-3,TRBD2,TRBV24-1,CATSDHLAGVTDTQYF,TGTGCCACCAGTGATCATTTAGCGGGAGTCACAGATACGCAGTATTTT
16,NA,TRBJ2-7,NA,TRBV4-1,CASSQDKRTTSYEQYF,TGCGCCAGCAGCCAAGATAAAAGGACTACCTCCTACGAGCAGTACTTC
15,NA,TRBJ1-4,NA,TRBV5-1,CASSFLGSTNEKLIF,TGCGCCAGCAGCTTTCTCGGGTCAACTAATGAAAAACTGATTTTT
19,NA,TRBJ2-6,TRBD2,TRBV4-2,CASSRSAGASSLGANVLTF,TGTGCCAGCAGCCGTTCTGCGGGAGCGTCCTCTCTTGGGGCCAACGTCCTGACTTTC
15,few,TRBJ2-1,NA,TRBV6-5,CASSYSGGSYNEQFF,TGTGCCAGCAGTTACTCAGGAGGCTCCTACAATGAGCAGTTCTTC
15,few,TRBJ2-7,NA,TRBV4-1,CASSQEFGRSYEQYF,TGCGCCAGCAGCCAAGAATTTGGACGCTCCTACGAGCAGTACTTC
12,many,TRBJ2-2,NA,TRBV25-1,CASSAPPGELFF,TGTGCCAGCAGTGCCCCCCCCGGGGAGCTGTTTTTT
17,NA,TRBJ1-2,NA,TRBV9,CASSLEDTGWGNYGYTF,TGTGCCAGCAGCCTAGAGGACACCGGATGGGGGAACTATGGCTACACCTTC
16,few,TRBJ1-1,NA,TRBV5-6,CASSLEWTAYSTEAFF,TGTGCCAGCAGCTTGGAATGGACAGCCTATTCCACTGAAGCTTTCTTT
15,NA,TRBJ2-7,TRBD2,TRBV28,CASSSGTSGRSEEYF,TGTGCCAGCAGCTCAGGGACTAGCGGGAGGTCGGAAGAGTACTTC
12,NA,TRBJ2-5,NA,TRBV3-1,CASSFGAETQYF,TGTGCCAGCAGCTTTGGGGCCGAGACCCAGTACTTC
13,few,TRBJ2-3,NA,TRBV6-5,CASSSTRDSTQYF,TGTGCCAGCAGCAGTACACGGGACTCCACGCAGTATTTT
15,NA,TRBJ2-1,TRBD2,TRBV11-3,CASSRSGRTVNEQFF,TGTGCCAGCAGCCGTAGCGGGAGGACCGTCAATGAGCAGTTCTTC
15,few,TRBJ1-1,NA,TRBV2,CASSQDSSLNTEAFF,TGTGCCAGCAGTCAAGACAGTTCCTTGAACACTGAAGCTTTCTTT
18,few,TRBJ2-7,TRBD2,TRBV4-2,CASSQGLAGGTFTYEQYF,TGTGCCAGCAGCCAGGGACTAGCGGGGGGGACATTCACCTACGAGCAGTACTTC
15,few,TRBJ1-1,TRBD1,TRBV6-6,CASSYPITGVTEAFF,TGTGCCAGCAGTTATCCGATAACAGGGGTCACTGAAGCTTTCTTT
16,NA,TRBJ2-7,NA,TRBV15,CATSRASGETPYEQYF,TGTGCCACCAGCAGAGCTTCGGGAGAAACCCCCTACGAGCAGTACTTC
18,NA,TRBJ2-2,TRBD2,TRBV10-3,CAISVVMSGSAQGGELFF,TGTGCCATCAGTGTCGTCATGAGCGGGAGCGCCCAGGGCGGGGAGCTGTTTTTT
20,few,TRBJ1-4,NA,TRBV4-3,CASSQDRVHQGLGANEKLFF,TGCGCCAGCAGCCAAGATAGGGTCCATCAGGGGCTCGGGGCTAATGAAAAACTGTTTTTT
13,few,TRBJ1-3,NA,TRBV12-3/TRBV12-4,CASSLTTGNTIYF,TGTGCCAGCAGTTTAACAACTGGAAACACCATATATTTT
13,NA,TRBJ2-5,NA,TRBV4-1,CASSQDWEIVKYF,TGCGCCAGCAGCCAGGACTGGGAAATCGTAAAATACTTC
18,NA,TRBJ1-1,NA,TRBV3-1,CASSQERGGGTINTEAFF,TGTGCCAGCAGCCAAGAAAGGGGCGGTGGGACAATCAACACTGAAGCTTTCTTT
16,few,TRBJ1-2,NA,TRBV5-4,CASSPYGGLLSYGYTF,TGTGCCAGCAGCCCCTACGGGGGGCTTCTTAGCTATGGCTACACCTTC
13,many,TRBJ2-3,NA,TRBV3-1,CASSLLDTDTQYF,TGTGCCAGCAGCCTACTCGACACGGATACGCAGTATTTT
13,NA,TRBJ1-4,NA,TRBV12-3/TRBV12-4,CASSFRWSEKLFF,TGTGCCAGCAGTTTCCGGTGGAGCGAAAAACTGTTTTTT
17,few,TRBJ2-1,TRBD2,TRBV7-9,CASSSKGLAGRYNEQFF,TGTGCCAGCAGCTCGAAAGGACTAGCGGGAAGGTACAATGAGCAGTTCTTC
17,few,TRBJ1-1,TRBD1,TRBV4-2,CASSQGQGGSSPREAFF,TGTGCCAGCAGCCAAGGGCAGGGGGGTTCATCCCCCCGTGAAGCTTTCTTT
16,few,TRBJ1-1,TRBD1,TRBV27,CASSSSGGSKRTEAFF,TGTGCCAGCAGTTCTTCAGGGGGCTCTAAGAGGACTGAAGCTTTCTTT
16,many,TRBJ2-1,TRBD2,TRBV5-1,CASSLPSGGAGDEQFF,TGCGCCAGCAGCTTGCCTAGCGGGGGGGCAGGTGATGAGCAGTTCTTC
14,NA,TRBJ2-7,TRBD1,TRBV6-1,CASTTRQGTYEQYF,TGTGCCAGCACTACAAGACAGGGTACCTACGAGCAGTACTTC
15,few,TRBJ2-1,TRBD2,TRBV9,CASSVSSGRVNEQFF,TGTGCCAGCAGCGTGTCTAGCGGGAGAGTCAATGAGCAGTTCTTC
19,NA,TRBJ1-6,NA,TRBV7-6,CASSLVGAGASSYNSPLHF,TGTGCCAGCAGCTTAGTGGGGGCAGGGGCAAGCTCCTATAATTCACCCCTCCACTTT
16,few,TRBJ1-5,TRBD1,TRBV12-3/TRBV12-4,CASLLTWTGFDQPQHF,TGTGCCAGCCTCTTAACCTGGACAGGTTTTGATCAGCCCCAGCATTTT
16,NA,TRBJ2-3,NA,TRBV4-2,CASSQDLGTNTDTQYF,TGTGCCAGCAGCCAAGACCTGGGGACAAACACAGATACGCAGTATTTT
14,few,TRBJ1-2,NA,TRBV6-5,CASRETLASYGYTF,TGTGCCAGCAGGGAAACGCTTGCTAGCTATGGCTACACCTTC
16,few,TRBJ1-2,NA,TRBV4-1,CASSHPLSRGNYGYTF,TGCGCCAGCAGCCACCCATTAAGCAGGGGTAACTATGGCTACACCTTC
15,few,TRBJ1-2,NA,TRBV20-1,CSARDLRGSNYGYTF,TGCAGTGCTAGAGATTTGAGGGGTTCTAACTATGGCTACACCTTC
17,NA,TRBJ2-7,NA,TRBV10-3,CAISRGEVTMSSYEQYF,TGTGCCATCTCCCGGGGAGAGGTAACTATGAGCTCCTACGAGCAGTACTTC
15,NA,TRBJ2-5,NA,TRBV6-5,CASSYLGSLQETQYF,TGTGCCAGCAGTTACCTGGGGAGTCTCCAAGAGACCCAGTACTTC